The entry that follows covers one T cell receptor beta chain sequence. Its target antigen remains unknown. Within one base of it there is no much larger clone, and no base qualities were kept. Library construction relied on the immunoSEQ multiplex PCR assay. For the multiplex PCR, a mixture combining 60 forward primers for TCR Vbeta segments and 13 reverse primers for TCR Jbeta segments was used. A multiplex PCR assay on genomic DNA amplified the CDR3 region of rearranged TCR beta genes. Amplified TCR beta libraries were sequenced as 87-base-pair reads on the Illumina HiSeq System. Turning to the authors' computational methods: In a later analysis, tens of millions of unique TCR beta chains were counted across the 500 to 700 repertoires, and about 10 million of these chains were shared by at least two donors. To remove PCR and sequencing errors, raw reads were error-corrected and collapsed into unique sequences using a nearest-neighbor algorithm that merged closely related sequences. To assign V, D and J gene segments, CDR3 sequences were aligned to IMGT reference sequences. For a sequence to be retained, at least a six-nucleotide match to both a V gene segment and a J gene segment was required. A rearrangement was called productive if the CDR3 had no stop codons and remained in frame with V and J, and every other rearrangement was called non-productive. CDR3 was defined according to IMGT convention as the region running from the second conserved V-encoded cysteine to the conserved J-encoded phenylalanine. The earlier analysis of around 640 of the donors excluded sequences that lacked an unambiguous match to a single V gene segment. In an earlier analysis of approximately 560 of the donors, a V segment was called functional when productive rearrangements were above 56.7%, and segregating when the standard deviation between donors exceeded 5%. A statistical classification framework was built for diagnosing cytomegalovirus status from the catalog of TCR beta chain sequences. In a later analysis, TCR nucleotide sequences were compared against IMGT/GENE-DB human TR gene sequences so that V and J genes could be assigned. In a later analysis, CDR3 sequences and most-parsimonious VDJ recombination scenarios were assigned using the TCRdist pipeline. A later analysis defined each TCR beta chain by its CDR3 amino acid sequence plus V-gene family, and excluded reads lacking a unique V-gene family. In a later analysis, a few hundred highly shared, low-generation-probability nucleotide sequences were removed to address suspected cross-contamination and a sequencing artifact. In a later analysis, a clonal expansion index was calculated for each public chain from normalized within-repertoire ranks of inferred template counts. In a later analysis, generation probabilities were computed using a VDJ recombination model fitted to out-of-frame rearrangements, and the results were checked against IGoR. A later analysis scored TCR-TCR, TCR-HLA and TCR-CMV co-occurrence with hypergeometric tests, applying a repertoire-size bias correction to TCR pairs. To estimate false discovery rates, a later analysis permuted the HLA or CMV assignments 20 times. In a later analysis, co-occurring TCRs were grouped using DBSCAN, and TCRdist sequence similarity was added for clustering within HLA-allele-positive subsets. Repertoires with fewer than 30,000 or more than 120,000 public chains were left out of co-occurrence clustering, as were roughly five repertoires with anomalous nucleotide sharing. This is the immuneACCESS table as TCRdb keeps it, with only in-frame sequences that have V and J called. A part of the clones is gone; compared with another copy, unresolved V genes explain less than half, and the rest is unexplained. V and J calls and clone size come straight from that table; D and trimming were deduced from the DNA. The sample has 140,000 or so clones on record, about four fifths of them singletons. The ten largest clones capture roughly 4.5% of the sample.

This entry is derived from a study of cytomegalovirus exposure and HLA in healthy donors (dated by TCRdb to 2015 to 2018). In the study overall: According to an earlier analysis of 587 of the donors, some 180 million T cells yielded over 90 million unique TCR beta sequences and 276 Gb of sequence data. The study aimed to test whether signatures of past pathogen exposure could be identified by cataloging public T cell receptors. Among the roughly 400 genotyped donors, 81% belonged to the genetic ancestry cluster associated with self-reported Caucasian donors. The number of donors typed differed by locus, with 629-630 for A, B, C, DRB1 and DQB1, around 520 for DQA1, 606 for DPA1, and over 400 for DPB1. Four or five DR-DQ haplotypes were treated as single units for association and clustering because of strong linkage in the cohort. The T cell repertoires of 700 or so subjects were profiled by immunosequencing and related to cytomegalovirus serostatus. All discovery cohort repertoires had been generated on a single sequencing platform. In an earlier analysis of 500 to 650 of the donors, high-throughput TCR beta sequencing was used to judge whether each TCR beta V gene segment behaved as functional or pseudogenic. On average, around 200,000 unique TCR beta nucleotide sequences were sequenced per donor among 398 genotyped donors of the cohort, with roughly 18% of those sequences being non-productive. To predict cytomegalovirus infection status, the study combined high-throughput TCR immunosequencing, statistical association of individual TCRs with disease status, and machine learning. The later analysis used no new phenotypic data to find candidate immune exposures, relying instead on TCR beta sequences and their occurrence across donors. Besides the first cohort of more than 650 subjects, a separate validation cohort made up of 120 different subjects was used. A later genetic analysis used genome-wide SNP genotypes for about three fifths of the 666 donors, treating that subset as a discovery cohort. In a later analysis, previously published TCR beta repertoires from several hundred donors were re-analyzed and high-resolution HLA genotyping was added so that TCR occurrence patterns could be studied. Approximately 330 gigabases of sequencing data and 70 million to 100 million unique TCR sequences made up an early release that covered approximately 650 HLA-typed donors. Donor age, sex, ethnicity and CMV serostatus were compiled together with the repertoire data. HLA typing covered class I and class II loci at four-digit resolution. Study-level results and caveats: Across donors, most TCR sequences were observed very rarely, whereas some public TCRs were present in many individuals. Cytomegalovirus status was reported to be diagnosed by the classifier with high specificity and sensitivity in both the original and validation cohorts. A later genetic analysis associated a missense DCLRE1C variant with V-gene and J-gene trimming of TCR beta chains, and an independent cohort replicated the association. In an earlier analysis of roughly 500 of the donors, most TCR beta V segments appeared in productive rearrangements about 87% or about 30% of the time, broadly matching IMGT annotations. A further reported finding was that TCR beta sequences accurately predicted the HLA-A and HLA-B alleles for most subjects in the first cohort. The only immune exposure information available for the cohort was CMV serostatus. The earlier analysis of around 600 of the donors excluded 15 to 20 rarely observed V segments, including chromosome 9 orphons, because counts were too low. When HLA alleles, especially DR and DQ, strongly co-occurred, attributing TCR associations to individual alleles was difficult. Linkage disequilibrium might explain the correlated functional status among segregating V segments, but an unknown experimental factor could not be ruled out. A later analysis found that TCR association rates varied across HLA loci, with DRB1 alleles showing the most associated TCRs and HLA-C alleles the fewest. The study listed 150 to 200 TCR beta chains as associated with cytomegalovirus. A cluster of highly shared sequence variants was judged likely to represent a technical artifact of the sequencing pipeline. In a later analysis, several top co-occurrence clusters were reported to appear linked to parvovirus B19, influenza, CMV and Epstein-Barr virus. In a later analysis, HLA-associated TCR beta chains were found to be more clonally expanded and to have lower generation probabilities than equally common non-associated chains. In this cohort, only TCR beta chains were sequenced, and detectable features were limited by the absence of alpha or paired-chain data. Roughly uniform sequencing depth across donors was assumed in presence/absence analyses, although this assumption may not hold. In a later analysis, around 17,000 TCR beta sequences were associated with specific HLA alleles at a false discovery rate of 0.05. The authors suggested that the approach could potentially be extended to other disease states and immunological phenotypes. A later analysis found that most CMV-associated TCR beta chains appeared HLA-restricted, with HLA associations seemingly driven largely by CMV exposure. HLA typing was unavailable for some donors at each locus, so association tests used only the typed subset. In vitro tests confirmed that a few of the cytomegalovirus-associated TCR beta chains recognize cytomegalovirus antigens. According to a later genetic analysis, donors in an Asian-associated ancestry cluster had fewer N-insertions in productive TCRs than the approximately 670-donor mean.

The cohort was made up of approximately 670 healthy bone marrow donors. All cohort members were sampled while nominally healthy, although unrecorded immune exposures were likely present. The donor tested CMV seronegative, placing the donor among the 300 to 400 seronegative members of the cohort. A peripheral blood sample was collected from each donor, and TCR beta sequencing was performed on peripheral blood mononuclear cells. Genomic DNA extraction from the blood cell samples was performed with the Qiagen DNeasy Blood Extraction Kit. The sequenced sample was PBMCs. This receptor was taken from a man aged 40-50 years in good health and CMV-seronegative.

The nucleotide sequence reads TGTGCCAGCCGGGACAGGGGGCGATACGAGCAGTACTTC. Its translation reads: CASRDRGRYEQYF. The chain is assembled from TRBV19 and TRBJ2-7, with 12 bases matching TRBD1. Including the terminal cysteine and phenylalanine, the CDR3 comprises 13 residues. Only the CDR3 region is kept as DNA, spanning 39 bases read in frame from base 1. The V end gives up 9 bases and the J end 4 bases, leaving 4 bases in the junction not matched to a gene. CDR1 LNHDA and CDR2 SQIVND are derived from the germline V gene (reference sequence).